This entry lists 28 T cell receptor beta chains sequenced from one sample in a study of cytomegalovirus exposure and HLA in healthy donors. The PCR contained 60 Vbeta and 13 Jbeta primers. TCRdb's copy holds only in-frame clones and misses some; the assay was immunoSEQ multiplex PCR. The sample contains under 200,000 clones, 75% to 80% of which appear only once. Sequenced: PBMCs. These receptors were obtained from a man in his forties or fifties in good health and CMV-seropositive.

This chain uses TRBV7-2 with TRBJ1-2; 8 positions agree with TRBD1. Trimming at V came to 6 bases and at J to 4 bases, leaving 7 bases not matched to a gene. The germline CDR1 and CDR2 sequences are SGHTA and FQGNSA. This CDR3 is 14 amino acids long. In nucleotides, the CDR3 is TGTGCCAGCAGTTCCGGACAGGGCGCCTATGGCTACACCTTC. Protein product: CASSSGQGAYGYTF.

V and J are TRBV19 and TRBJ1-2; D is possibly TRBD1 (6 bases). This CDR3 region has 13 residues. CDR1 LNHDA and CDR2 SQIVND come from the germline V gene (reference sequence). Trimming shortened V by 7 bases and J by 2 bases, and 11 bases separated the two germline ends. The CDR3 sequence is CASKGRGNYGYTF. Written as DNA, the CDR3 is TGTGCCAGTAAGGGAAGGGGGAACTATGGCTACACCTTC.

The J gene is TRBJ1-1, the V gene TRBV7-2; 8 bases line up with TRBD1. V was clipped by 3 bases and J by 0 bases; unmatched bases: 3. There are 15 residues in the CDR3. Germline lookup yields CDR1 SGHTA and CDR2 FQGNSA. The DNA of the CDR3 is TGTGCCAGCAGCTTTGACAGGGGACTGAACACTGAAGCTTTCTTT. It encodes CASSFDRGLNTEAFF.

V is TRBV19 and J is TRBJ1-2, with 8 bases identical to TRBD1. Per germline, CDR1 LNHDA and CDR2 SQIVND (reference sequence). J gave up 7 bases and V 6 bases, and 7 bases lay outside the gene matches. The CDR3 is 13 amino acids. The CDR3: CASRVTGAGGYTF. The CDR3 DNA follows: TGTGCCAGTAGGGTGACAGGGGCGGGTGGCTACACCTTC.

In DNA, the CDR3 is TGTGCCAGCAGCATCTGGAGGAAATACTATGGCTACACCTTC. The encoded protein is CASSIWRKYYGYTF. The V and J genes are TRBV21-1 and TRBJ1-2. TRBV21-1 is given as a pseudogene. The CDR3 spans 14 residues.

This clone has more than one count but fewer than ten. The chain combines TRBV28 with TRBJ2-7; D unresolved. V lost 3 bases, J lost 1 base, and 4 bases lay in between. The CDR3 has 12 amino acids. In germline, CDR1 is MDHEN, CDR2 SYDVKM. CDR3 region: CASSFGSYEQYF. The CDR3 nucleotides read TGTGCCAGCAGTTTCGGTTCCTACGAGCAGTACTTC. Filled out from reference TRBV28 and TRBJ2-7, the complete variable domain reads DVKVTQSSRYLVKRTGEKVFLECVQDMDHENMFWYRQDPGLGLRLIYFSYDVKMKEKGDIPEGYSVSREKKERFSLILESASTNQTSMYLCASSFGSYEQYFGPGTRLTVT.

The V and J genes are TRBV19 and TRBJ2-2, with 7 bases aligning to TRBD2. CDR1 and CDR2 (germline): LNHDA, SQIVND (reference sequence). J was trimmed by 6 bases and V by 3 bases; bases with no gene match: 22. The CDR3 spans 20 residues. CDR3 DNA: TGTGCCAGTAGTATTAATCCGAGCATTGTAGGCGGGGGAATATCCGGGGAGCTGTTTTTT. Its protein is CASSINPSIVGGGISGELFF.

The genes are TRBV28 and TRBJ2-7, with a possible D match to TRBD2 (6 bases). Per germline, CDR1 MDHEN and CDR2 SYDVKM. The CDR3 spans 14 residues. Trimming cost V 5 bases and J 0 bases, with 11 bases left between them. CDR3 bases: TGTGCCAGCAGTGTGGGACTCCGCTCCTACGAGCAGTACTTC. It translates to CASSVGLRSYEQYF.

The chain is built from TRBV7-9 and TRBJ1-2, with TRBD1 identical over 9 bases. Unmatched junction bases numbered 1, after V lost 5 bases and J lost 6 bases. The germline V gene encodes CDR1 SEHNR and CDR2 FQNEAQ (reference sequence). The CDR3 is 12 amino acids. Here the CDR3 DNA reads TGTGCCAGCAGCCGGACAGGGGATGGCTACACCTTC. Amino acid sequence: CASSRTGDGYTF.

V is TRBV5-5 and J is TRBJ1-6, with D hard to call. Looked up from germline, CDR1 is SGHKS and CDR2 is YYEKEE (reference sequence). Deletions cut 7 bases from V and 10 bases from J, with 15 bases between. The CDR3 covers 13 residues. The CDR3 reads CASLRREKSPLHF. In DNA form, the CDR3 reads TGTGCCAGCCTCCGGAGGGAAAAATCACCCCTCCACTTT.

This clone occurred a few times. The chain links TRBV7-2 to TRBJ2-7, with a tentative D call TRBD1 (5 bases). The CDR3 covers 12 residues. CDR1 and CDR2 from the germline V gene are SGHTA and FQGNSA. Trimming stripped 4 bases from V and 2 bases from J, with 6 bases between. The CDR3 nucleotides read TGTGCCAGCAGCTCGGACACCTACGAGCAGTACTTC. Translating gives CASSSDTYEQYF.

The chain has TRBV27 and TRBJ1-2; a weak D match, TRBD1 (6 bases). The CDR3 has 14 residues. V gave up 5 bases and J gave up 4 bases, with 14 bases separating them. Per the germline V gene, CDR1 is MNHEY and CDR2 is SMNVEV (reference sequence). The CDR3 coding sequence is TGTGCCAGCAGTCCGACAGGTCCGGCCTATGGCTACACCTTC. Translated: CASSPTGPAYGYTF.

V is TRBV5-5 and J is TRBJ2-2; 8 positions match TRBD2. Germline CDR1 is SGHKS and CDR2 is YYEKEE (reference sequence). CDR3 size: 17 residues. The V gene end was trimmed by 0 bases and the J gene end by 6 bases; junction bases not matched to a gene: 10. This chain's CDR3 is CASSLARGSGKSGELFF. The DNA for the CDR3 is TGTGCCAGCAGCTTGGCCCGAGGTAGCGGGAAGTCCGGGGAGCTGTTTTTT.

This clone came up a few times. The rearrangement uses TRBV4-3 and TRBJ2-3; 7 nucleotides agree with TRBD1. The CDR3 is 15 amino acids. J gave up 0 bases and V 3 bases, and 3 bases lay outside the gene matches. Per the germline V gene, CDR1 is LGHNA and CDR2 is YSLEER. The CDR3: CASSQGQPSTDTQYF. The CDR3 DNA reads TGCGCCAGCAGCCAGGGACAGCCTAGCACAGATACGCAGTATTTT.

Here the CDR3 DNA reads TGTGCCAGCAGTGAACAGGGGGTAGGAGCAGATACGCAGTATTTT. This codes for CASSEQGVGADTQYF. The chain recombines TRBV2 with TRBJ2-3, with 7 bases lining up with TRBD1. Unmatched junction bases numbered 6, after V lost 2 bases and J lost 4 bases. CDR1 and CDR2 (germline): SNHLY, FYNNEI. This CDR3 is 15 amino acids long.

The chain joins TRBV7-8 to TRBJ2-5; 7 bases match TRBD1. TRBJ2-7 matches the DNA end more closely, so the J call is doubtful. The CDR3 spans 15 residues. Germline V CDR1 and CDR2: SGHVS, FQNEAQ. CDR3 residues: CASSPDRVSSYEQYF. CDR3 nucleotides: TGTGCCAGCAGCCCTGACAGGGTCAGCTCCTACGAGCAGTACTTC.

This chain joins TRBV7-2 and TRBJ1-1, with D maybe TRBD1 (5 bases). From germline, CDR1 is SGHTA and CDR2 FQGNSA. There are 15 residues in the CDR3. V was clipped by 0 bases and J by 1 base, with 9 bases between them. The CDR3: CASSLAGGTNTEAFF. The CDR3 DNA sequence: TGTGCCAGCAGCTTAGCTGGAGGGACGAACACTGAAGCTTTCTTT.

V gene TRBV29-1 combines with J gene TRBJ2-3, with 8 bases matching TRBD2. V was clipped by 7 bases and J by 2 bases; unmatched bases: 8. CDR1 and CDR2 (germline): SQVTM, ANQGSEA. The CDR3 has 14 amino acids. In DNA form, the CDR3 reads TGCAGCGCGAAGTTAGCGGGACTCACAGATACGCAGTATTTT. The encoded protein is CSAKLAGLTDTQYF.

V is TRBV4-2 and J is TRBJ2-2; the D gene is possibly TRBD1 (6 bases). V lost 2 bases, J lost 5 bases, and 12 bases lay in between. CDR1 and CDR2 from the germline V gene are LGHNA and YNFKEQ. The CDR3 is made up of 15 amino acids. The CDR3: CASSQPGTPTGELFF. The CDR3 DNA follows: TGTGCCAGCAGCCAACCTGGGACACCAACCGGGGAGCTGTTTTTT.

This clone was found once. The rearrangement uses TRBV11-3 and TRBJ2-5, with 9 bases identical to TRBD1. V trimming: 3 bases; J trimming: 5 bases; junction bases outside the gene matches: 7. CDR3 size: 15 residues. CDR1 SGHNT and CDR2 YENEEA come from the germline V gene. CDR3 DNA: TGTGCCAGCAGCTTGGGACAGGGTCAGCGGGAGACCCAGTACTTC. Its protein is CASSLGQGQRETQYF.

The chain has TRBV5-1 and TRBJ2-7; 10 bases map to TRBD1. Trimming took 0 bases from V and 5 from J; bases not matched to a gene: 2. The CDR3 length is 14 residues. Germline CDR1 reads SGHRS; CDR2 reads YFSETQ. CDR3 amino acids: CASSLGQGAHEQYF. CDR3 coding DNA: TGCGCCAGCAGCTTGGGACAGGGGGCCCACGAGCAGTACTTC.

Only a few counts were recorded for this clone. V gene TRBV19 combines with J gene TRBJ1-1; TRBD1 matches at 11 bases. The trim removed 4 bases at V and 4 bases at J, leaving 5 bases unmatched. The CDR3 runs to 15 residues. Germline loops: CDR1 LNHDA, CDR2 SQIVND (reference sequence). The CDR3 DNA follows: TGTGCCAGTAGTAAAGGACAGGGGGCATCCACTGAAGCTTTCTTT. It is translated as CASSKGQGASTEAFF.

V and J are TRBV15 and TRBJ2-7; tentatively, D is TRBD1 (6 bases). CDR1 and CDR2 (germline): LNHNV, YYDKDF (reference sequence). This CDR3 has 15 amino acids. Trimming cost V 0 bases and J 2 bases, with 11 bases left between them. CDR3 protein: CATSRDRGNTYEQYF. CDR3 DNA sequence: TGTGCCACCAGCAGAGACAGGGGAAATACCTACGAGCAGTACTTC.

This clone was seen at least ten times. V usage is TRBV7-8 and J usage is TRBJ1-1; D possibly corresponds to TRBD1 (6 bases). CDR3 length: 13 residues. V was cut by 4 bases and J by 4 bases, with 10 bases left in between. The germline V gene encodes CDR1 SGHVS and CDR2 FQNEAQ. CDR3 DNA sequence: TGTGCCAGCAGCTCCGACAGGTCCACTGAAGCTTTCTTT. Protein product: CASSSDRSTEAFF.

This clone was seen just once. The chain links TRBV19 to TRBJ2-3, with D possibly being TRBD1 (5 bases). The CDR3 runs to 14 residues. Trimming took 6 bases from V and 4 from J, leaving 14 bases between them. Germline assignment: CDR1 LNHDA and CDR2 SQIVND (reference sequence). The CDR3 spells CASSPQGWADTQYF. Here the CDR3 DNA reads TGTGCCAGTAGCCCGCAGGGTTGGGCAGATACGCAGTATTTT.

V and J are TRBV14 and TRBJ1-6; D may be TRBD1 (5 bases). The CDR3 totals 14 residues. Germline V gives CDR1 SGHDN, CDR2 FVKESK. The ends were cut back, 1 base at V and 7 bases at J, with 8 bases in the middle. The CDR3 loop is CASSQVGQNSPLHF. The DNA of the CDR3 is TGTGCCAGCAGCCAAGTTGGACAAAATTCACCCCTCCACTTT. The full variable domain, with the rest looked up from reference TRBV14 and TRBJ1-6, is EAGVTQFPSHSVIEKGQTVTLRCDPISGHDNLYWYRRVMGKEIKFLLHFVKESKQDESGMPNNRFLAERTGGTYSTLKVQPAELEDSGVYFCASSQVGQNSPLHFGNGTRLTVT.

This clone came up once. The chain carries TRBV30 and TRBJ2-5, with 7 bases that match TRBD2. TRBJ2-7 explains the end of the DNA better; the J call may be wrong. This CDR3 comprises 15 residues. Germline V gene sequence: CDR1 GTSNPN, CDR2 SVGIG (reference sequence). DNA of the CDR3: TGTGCCTGGAGATTGGTGGGGGGGGGCTCCTACGAGCAGTACTTC. Translating it yields CAWRLVGGGSYEQYF.

For the CDR3, the DNA is TGTGCCAGCTCGTCGACAGGGGGCGACGGCTACACCTTC. Amino acid sequence: CASSSTGGDGYTF. J is TRBJ1-2 and V is TRBV18; 10 positions match TRBD1. V gave up 6 bases and J gave up 8 bases; unmatched junction bases: 6. The CDR3 spans 13 residues. Germline-derived CDR1 and CDR2 are KGHSH and LQKENI.